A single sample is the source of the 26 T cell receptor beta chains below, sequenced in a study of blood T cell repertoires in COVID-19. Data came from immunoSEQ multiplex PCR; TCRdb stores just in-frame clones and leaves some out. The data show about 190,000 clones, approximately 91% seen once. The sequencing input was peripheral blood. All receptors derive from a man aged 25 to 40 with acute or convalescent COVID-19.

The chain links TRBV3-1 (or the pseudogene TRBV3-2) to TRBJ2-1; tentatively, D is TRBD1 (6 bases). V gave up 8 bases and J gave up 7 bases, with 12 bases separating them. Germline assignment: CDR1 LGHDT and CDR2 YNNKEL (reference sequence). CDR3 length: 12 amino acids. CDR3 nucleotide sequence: TGTGCCAGCTTAAACAGGGAGAATGAGCAGTTCTTC. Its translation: CASLNRENEQFF.

CDR3 sequence reads: CASNLGGQGWSETQYF. CDR3 nucleotides: TGCGCCAGCAATCTCGGAGGACAGGGGTGGAGTGAGACCCAGTACTTC. The V gene is TRBV5-1, the J gene TRBJ2-5; the match to TRBD1 covers 9 bases. Trimming took 6 bases from V and 5 from J; bases not matched to a gene: 14. The CDR3 length is 16 residues. In germline, CDR1 is SGHRS, CDR2 YFSETQ.

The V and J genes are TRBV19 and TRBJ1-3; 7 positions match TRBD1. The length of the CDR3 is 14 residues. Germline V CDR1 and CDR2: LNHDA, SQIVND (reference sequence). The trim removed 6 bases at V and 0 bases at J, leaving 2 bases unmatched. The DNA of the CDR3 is TGTGCCAGTAGGACAGGGAGCTCTGGAAACACCATATATTTT. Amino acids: CASRTGSSGNTIYF.

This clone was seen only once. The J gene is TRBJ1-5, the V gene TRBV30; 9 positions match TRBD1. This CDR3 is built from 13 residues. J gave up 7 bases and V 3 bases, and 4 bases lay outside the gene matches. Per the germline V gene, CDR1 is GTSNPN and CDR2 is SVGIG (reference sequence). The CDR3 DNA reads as TGTGCCTGGAGAGACAGGGGGAAGCAGCCCCAGCATTTT. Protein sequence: CAWRDRGKQPQHF. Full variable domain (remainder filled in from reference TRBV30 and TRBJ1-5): SQTIHQWPATLVQPVGSPLSLECTVEGTSNPNLYWYRQAAGRGLQLLFYSVGIGQISSEVPQNLSASRPQDRQFILSSKKLLLSDSGFYLCAWRDRGKQPQHFGDGTRLSIL.

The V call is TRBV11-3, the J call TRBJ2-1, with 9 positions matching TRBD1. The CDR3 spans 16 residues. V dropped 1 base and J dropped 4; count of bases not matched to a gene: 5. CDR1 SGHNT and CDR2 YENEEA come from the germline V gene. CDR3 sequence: CASSLAGTGPYNEQFF. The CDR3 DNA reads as TGTGCCAGCAGCTTAGCGGGGACAGGGCCTTACAATGAGCAGTTCTTC.

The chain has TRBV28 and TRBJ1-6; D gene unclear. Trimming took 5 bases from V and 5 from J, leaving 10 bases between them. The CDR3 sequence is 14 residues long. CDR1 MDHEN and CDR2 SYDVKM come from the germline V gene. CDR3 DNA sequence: TGTGCCAGCAGTACCCGGGGTAATAATTCACCCCTCCACTTT. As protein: CASSTRGNNSPLHF.

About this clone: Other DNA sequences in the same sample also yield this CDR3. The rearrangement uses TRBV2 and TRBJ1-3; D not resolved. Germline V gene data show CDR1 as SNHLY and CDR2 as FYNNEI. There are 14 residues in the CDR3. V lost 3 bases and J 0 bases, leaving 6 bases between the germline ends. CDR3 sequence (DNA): TGTGCCAGCAGTGAGGCAGACTCTGGAAACACCATATATTTT. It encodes CASSEADSGNTIYF.

DNA of the CDR3: TGTGCCAGTAGTACCGGCGGGGGAGTCTACGAGCAGTACTTC. Its translation: CASSTGGGVYEQYF. The V call is TRBV19, the J call TRBJ2-7, with TRBD2 matching over 7 bases. Germline CDR1 LNHDA, CDR2 SQIVND (reference sequence). Trimming at V came to 4 bases and at J to 3 bases, leaving 6 bases not matched to a gene. The CDR3 has 14 residues. Full variable domain (outside the CDR3, taken from reference TRBV19 and TRBJ2-7): DGGITQSPKYLFRKEGQNVTLSCEQNLNHDAMYWYRQDPGQGLRLIYYSQIVNDFQKGDIAEGYSVSREKKESFPLTVTSAQKNPTAFYLCASSTGGGVYEQYFGPGTRLTVT.

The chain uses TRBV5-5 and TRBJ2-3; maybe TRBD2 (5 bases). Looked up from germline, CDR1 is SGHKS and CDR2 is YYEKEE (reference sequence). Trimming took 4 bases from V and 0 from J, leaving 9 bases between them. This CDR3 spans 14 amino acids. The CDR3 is CASSPRTSTDTQYF. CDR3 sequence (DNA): TGTGCCAGCAGCCCCCGGACTAGCACAGATACGCAGTATTTT.

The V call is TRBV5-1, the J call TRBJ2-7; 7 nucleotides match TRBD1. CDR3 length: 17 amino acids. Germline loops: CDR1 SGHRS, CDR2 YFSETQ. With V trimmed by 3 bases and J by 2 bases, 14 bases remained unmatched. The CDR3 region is CASSSTQPLDRAYEQYF. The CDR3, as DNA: TGCGCCAGCAGCTCAACCCAACCATTAGACAGGGCCTACGAGCAGTACTTC.

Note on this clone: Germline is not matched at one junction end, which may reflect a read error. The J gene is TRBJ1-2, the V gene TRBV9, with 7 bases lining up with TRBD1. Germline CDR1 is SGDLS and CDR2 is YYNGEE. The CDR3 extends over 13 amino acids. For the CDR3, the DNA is TGTGCCAGCAGCGGCCTAGGACAGGTCTTCCTCATCTTC. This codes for CASSGLGQVFLIF.

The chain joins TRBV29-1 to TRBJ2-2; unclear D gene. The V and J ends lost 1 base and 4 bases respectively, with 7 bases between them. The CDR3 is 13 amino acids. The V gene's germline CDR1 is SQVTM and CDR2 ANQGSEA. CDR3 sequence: CSVEGLPTGELFF. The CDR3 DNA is TGCAGCGTTGAAGGCCTACCCACCGGGGAGCTGTTTTTT.

The DNA of the CDR3 is TGTGCCAGCAGCTACCAAGAGACCCAGTACTTC. This translates into CASSYQETQYF. V and J are TRBV28 and TRBJ2-5, with no clear D. With 6 bases removed from V and 0 bases from J, the gap between germline ends came to 2 bases. This CDR3 contains 11 residues. Germline CDR1 MDHEN, CDR2 SYDVKM. Variable domain in full (rest from reference TRBV28 and TRBJ2-5): DVKVTQSSRYLVKRTGEKVFLECVQDMDHENMFWYRQDPGLGLRLIYFSYDVKMKEKGDIPEGYSVSREKKERFSLILESASTNQTSMYLCASSYQETQYFGPGTRLLVL.

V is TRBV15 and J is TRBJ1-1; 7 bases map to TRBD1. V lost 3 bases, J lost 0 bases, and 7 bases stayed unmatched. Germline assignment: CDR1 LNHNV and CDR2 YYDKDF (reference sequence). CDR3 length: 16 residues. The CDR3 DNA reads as TGTGCCACCAGCAGGGACAACAGGGGCATGAACACTGAAGCTTTCTTT. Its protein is CATSRDNRGMNTEAFF.

The CDR3 reads CASSLDRASGNTIYF. In DNA, the CDR3 is TGTGCCAGCAGCTTAGACAGGGCCTCTGGAAACACCATATATTTT. The chain joins TRBV7-6 to TRBJ1-3, with D tentatively TRBD1 (6 bases). CDR1 and CDR2 (germline): SGHVS, FNYEAQ. Deletions cut 1 base from V and 0 bases from J, with 7 bases between. This CDR3 has 15 residues.

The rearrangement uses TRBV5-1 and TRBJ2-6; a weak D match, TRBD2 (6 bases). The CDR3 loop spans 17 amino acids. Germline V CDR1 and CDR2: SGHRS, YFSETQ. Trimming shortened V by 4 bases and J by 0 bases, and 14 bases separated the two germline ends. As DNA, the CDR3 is TGCGCCAGCAGCGGAGGGGACGGCCGCTCTGGGGCCAACGTCCTGACTTTC. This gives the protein CASSGGDGRSGANVLTF.

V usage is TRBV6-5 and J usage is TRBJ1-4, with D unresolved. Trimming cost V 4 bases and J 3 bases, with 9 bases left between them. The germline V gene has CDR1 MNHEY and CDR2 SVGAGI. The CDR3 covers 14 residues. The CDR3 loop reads CASSSRRANEKLFF. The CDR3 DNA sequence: TGTGCCAGCAGTTCAAGAAGAGCTAATGAAAAACTGTTTTTT.

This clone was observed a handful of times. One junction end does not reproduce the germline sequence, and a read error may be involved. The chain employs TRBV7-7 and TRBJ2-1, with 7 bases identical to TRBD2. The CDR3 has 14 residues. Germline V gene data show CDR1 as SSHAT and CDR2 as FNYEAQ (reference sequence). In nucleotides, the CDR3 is TGTGCTAGCAGCCTGGTTGGCGGGAGCAATGAGCAGTTCTTC. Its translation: CASSLVGGSNEQFF.

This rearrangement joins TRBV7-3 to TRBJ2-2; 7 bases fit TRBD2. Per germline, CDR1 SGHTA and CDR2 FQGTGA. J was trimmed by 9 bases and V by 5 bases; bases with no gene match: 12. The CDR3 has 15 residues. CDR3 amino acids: CASSPQTSPNRELFF. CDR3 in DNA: TGTGCCAGCAGCCCCCAGACTAGCCCCAACCGGGAGCTGTTTTTT.

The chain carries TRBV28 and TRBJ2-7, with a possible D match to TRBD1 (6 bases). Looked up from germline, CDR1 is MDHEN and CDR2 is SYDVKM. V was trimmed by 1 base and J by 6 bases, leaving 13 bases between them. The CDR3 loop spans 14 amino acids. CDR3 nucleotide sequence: TGTGCCAGCAGTTTATCCTACGACAGGTCCGAGCAGTACTTC. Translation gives CASSLSYDRSEQYF.

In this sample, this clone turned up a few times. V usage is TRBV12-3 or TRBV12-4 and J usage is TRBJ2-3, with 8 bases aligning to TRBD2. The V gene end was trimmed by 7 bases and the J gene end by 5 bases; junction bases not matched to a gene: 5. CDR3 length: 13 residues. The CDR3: CASNSGGGDTQYF. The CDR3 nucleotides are TGTGCCAGCAATTCCGGGGGGGGAGATACGCAGTATTTT.

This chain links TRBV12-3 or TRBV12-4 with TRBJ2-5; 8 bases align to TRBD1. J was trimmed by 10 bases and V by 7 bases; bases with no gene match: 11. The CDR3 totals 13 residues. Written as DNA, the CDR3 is TGTGCCAGCATCTGGGGGGCAGGGGGCGTCCAGTACTTC. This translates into CASIWGAGGVQYF.

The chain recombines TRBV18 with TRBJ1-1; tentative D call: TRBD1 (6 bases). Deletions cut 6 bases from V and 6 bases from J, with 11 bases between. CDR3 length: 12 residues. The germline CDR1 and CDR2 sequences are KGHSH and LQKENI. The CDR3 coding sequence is TGTGCCAGCTCGCAGGACAGCCCTGAAGCTTTCTTT. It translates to CASSQDSPEAFF.

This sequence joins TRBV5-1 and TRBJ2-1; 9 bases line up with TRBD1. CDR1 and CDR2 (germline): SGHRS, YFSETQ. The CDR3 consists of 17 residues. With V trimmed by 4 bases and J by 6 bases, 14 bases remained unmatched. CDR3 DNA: TGCGCCAGCAGCGGAAACGGAAACAGGGGGCTGGTCAATGAGCAGTTCTTC. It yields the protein CASSGNGNRGLVNEQFF.

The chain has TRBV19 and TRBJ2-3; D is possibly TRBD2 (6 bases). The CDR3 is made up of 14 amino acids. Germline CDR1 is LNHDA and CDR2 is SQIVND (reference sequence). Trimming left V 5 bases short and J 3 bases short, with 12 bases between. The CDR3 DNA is TGTGCCAGTAGTCTAAGACTAGTAACAGATACGCAGTATTTT. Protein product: CASSLRLVTDTQYF.

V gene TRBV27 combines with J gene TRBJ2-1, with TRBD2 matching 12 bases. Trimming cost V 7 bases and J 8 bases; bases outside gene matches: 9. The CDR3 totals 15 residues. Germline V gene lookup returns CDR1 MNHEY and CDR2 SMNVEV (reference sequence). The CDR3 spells CASNSLAGGDDEQFF. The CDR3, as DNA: TGTGCCAGCAATTCCCTAGCGGGGGGGGACGATGAGCAGTTCTTC.